The 6 T cell receptor beta chains in this list originate from one sample, sequenced in a study of blood T cell repertoires in COVID-19. Measured with immunoSEQ multiplex PCR; TCRdb has only the in-frame clones, and not every one. The data contain 120,000 or so clones, about 88% of them singletons. Sequenced material: peripheral blood. Receptors were obtained from a man in his sixties with COVID-19, enrolled during active disease.

The chain is built from TRBV19 and TRBJ2-2; TRBD1 matches 9 bases. Germline trimming cut 6 bases from V and 7 bases from J; bases unmatched to any gene: 12. CDR1 and CDR2 (germline): LNHDA, SQIVND (reference sequence). This CDR3 region has 16 residues. The CDR3 spells CASSPWGQGKDGELFF. The DNA of the CDR3 is TGTGCCAGTAGCCCTTGGGGACAGGGTAAAGACGGGGAGCTGTTTTTT.

V and J are TRBV19 and TRBJ2-5, with D hard to call. The length of the CDR3 is 13 residues. The V end was cut by 2 bases, the J end by 2 bases, with 6 bases between. The germline CDR1 and CDR2 sequences are LNHDA and SQIVND (reference sequence). CDR3 DNA sequence: TGTGCCAGTAGTATACAGGTGCAAGAGACCCAGTACTTC. This codes for CASSIQVQETQYF.

In regard to this clone: In the same sample, other DNA sequences code for this CDR3. The gene calls are TRBV20-1 and TRBJ1-1, with D unresolved. Trimming took off 3 bases at V and 3 bases at J, with 5 bases between the two ends. Per germline, CDR1 DFQATT and CDR2 SNEGSKA (reference sequence). The CDR3 has 11 amino acids. CDR3 region: CSARRDTEAFF. Written as DNA, the CDR3 is TGCAGTGCTAGGCGAGACACTGAAGCTTTCTTT.

The gene calls are TRBV11-2 and TRBJ2-7, with 10 bases lining up with TRBD1. Germline V lookup: CDR1 SGHAT, CDR2 FQNNGV. V lost 3 bases and J lost 4; bases outside the gene matches: 3. The CDR3 sequence is 14 residues long. The CDR3 region is CASSLGQGLYEQYF. The CDR3 DNA reads TGTGCCAGCAGCTTGGGACAGGGGCTGTACGAGCAGTACTTC.

The chain is built from TRBV29-1 and TRBJ1-1; D unresolved. Between the trimmed V and J ends, which lost 6 bases and 1 base, there was a span of 3 bases. Germline values: CDR1 SQVTM, CDR2 ANQGSEA. This CDR3 contains 10 residues. The CDR3 region has the DNA TGCAGCGTCCGGAACACTGAAGCTTTCTTT. This sequence encodes CSVRNTEAFF.

This chain joins TRBV6-1 and TRBJ2-1; 10 nucleotides line up with TRBD2. This CDR3 contains 15 residues. The junction had 5 bases not matched to a gene; V was cut back by 3 bases and J by 6 bases. Germline V gene lookup returns CDR1 MNHNS and CDR2 SASEGT. The CDR3 DNA is TGTGCCAGCAGTGACCTAGCGGGAGTAGTCAATGAGCAGTTCTTC. It encodes CASSDLAGVVNEQFF.